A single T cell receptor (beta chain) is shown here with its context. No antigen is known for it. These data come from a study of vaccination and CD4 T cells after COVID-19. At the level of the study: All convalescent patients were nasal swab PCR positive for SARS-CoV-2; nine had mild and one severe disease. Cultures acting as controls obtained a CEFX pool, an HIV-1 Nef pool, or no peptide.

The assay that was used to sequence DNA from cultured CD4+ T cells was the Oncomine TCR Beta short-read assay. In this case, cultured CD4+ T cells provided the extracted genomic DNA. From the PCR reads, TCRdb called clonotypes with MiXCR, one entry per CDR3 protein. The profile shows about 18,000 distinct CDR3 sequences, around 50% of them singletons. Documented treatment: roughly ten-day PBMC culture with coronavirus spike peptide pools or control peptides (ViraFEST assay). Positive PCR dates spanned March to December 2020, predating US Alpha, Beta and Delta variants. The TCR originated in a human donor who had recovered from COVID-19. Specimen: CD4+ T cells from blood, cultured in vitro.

Written as DNA, the CDR3 is TGTGCCAGCAGTCTTAGCGGGAGCTCCTACAATGAGCAGTTCTTC. It is translated as CASSLSGSSYNEQFF. The V gene is TRBV6-1, the J gene TRBJ2-1; 9 positions match TRBD2. The germline CDR1 and CDR2 sequences are MNHNS and SASEGT. The V segment lost 5 bases and the J segment 0 bases; nucleotides outside the gene matches: 2. The CDR3 is made up of 15 amino acids.